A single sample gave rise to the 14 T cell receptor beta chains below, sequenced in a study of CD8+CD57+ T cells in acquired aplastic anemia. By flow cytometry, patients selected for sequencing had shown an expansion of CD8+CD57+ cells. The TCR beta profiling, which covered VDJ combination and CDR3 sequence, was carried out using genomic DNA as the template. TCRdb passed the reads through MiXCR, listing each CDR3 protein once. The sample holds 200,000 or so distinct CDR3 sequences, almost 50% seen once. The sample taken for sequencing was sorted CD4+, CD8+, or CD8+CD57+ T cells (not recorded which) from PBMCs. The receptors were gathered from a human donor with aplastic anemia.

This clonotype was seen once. The CDR3, as DNA: TGTGCCATCAGTGAGTCGACAGGGGGTAACACTGAAGCTTTCTTT. Residues: CAISESTGGNTEAFF. This chain connects TRBV10-3 to TRBJ1-1; 9 bases are a match to TRBD1. V shed 0 bases, J shed 2 bases, and the junction held 1 base outside the gene matches. Germline assignment: CDR1 ENHRY and CDR2 SYGVKD. The CDR3 loop spans 15 amino acids.

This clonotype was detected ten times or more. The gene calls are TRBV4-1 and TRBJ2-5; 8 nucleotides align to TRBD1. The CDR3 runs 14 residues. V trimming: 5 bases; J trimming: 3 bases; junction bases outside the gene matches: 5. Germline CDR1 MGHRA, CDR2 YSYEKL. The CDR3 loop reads CASSTPTGEETQYF. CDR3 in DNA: TGCGCCAGCAGCACCCCGACAGGGGAAGAGACCCAGTACTTC.

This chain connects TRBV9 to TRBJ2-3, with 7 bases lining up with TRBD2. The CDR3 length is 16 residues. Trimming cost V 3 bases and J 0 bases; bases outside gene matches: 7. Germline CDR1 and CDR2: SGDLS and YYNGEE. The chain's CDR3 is CASSGGGRISTDTQYF. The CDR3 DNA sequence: TGTGCCAGCAGCGGGGGAGGGAGAATTAGCACAGATACGCAGTATTTT. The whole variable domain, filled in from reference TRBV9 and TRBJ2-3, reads DSGVTQTPKHLITATGQRVTLRCSPRSGDLSVYWYQQSLDQGLQFLIQYYNGEERAKGNILERFSAQQFPDLHSELNLSSLELGDSALYFCASSGGGRISTDTQYFGPGTRLTVL.

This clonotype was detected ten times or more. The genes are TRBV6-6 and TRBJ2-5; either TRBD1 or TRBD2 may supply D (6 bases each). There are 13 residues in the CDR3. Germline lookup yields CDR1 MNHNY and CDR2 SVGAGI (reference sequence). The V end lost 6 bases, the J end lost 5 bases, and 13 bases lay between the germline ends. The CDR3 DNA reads TGTGCCAGCAGACAGGGAGGCGACGAGACCCAGTACTTC. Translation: CASRQGGDETQYF.

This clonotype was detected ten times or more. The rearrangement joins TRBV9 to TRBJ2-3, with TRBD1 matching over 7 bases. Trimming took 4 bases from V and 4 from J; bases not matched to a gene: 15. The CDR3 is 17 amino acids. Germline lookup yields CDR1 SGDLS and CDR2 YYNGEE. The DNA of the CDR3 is TGTGCCAGCAGCCCCGCGGTTGACAGGGATTTCTCAGATACGCAGTATTTT. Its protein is CASSPAVDRDFSDTQYF.

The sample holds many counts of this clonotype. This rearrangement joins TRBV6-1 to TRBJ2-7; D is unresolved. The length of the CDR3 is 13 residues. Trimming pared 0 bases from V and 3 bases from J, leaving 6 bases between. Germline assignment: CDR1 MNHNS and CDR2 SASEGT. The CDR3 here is CASSEAPSYEQYF. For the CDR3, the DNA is TGTGCCAGCAGTGAAGCACCAAGCTACGAGCAGTACTTC.

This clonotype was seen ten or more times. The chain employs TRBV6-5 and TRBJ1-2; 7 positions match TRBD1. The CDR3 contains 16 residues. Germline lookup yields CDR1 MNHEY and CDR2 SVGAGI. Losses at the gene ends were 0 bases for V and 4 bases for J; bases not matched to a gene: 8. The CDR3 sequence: CASSYSRTGNRYGYTF. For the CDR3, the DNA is TGTGCCAGCAGTTACTCTCGGACAGGAAATCGCTATGGCTACACCTTC.

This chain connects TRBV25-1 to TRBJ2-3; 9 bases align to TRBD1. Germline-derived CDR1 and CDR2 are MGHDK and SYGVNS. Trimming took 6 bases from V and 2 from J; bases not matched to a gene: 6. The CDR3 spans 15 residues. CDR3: CASSLGTGNTDTQYF. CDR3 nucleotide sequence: TGTGCCAGCAGCTTGGGGACAGGGAACACAGATACGCAGTATTTT. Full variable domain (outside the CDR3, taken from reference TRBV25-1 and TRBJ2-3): EADIYQTPRYLVIGTGKKITLECSQTMGHDKMYWYQQDPGMELHLIHYSYGVNSTEKGDLSSESTVSRIRTEHFPLTLESARPSHTSQYLCASSLGTGNTDTQYFGPGTRLTVL.

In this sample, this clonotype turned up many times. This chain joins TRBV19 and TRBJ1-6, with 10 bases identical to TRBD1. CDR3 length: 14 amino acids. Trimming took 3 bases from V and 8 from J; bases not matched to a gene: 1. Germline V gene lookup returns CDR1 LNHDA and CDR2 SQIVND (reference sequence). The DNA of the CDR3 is TGTGCCAGTAGTATTGGGACAGGGGATTCACCCCTCCACTTT. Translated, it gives CASSIGTGDSPLHF.

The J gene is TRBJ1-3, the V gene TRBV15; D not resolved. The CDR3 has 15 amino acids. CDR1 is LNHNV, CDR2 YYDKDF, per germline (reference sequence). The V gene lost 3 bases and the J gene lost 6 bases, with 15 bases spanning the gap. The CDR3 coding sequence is TGTGCCACCAGCAGCCCGGGAGGGAGTGAAAACACCATATATTTT. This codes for CATSSPGGSENTIYF. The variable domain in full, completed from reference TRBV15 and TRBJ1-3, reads DAMVIQNPRYQVTQFGKPVTLSCSQTLNHNVMYWYQQKSSQAPKLLFHYYDKDFNNEADTPDNFQSRRPNTSFCFLDIRSPGLGDTAMYLCATSSPGGSENTIYFGEGSWLTVV.

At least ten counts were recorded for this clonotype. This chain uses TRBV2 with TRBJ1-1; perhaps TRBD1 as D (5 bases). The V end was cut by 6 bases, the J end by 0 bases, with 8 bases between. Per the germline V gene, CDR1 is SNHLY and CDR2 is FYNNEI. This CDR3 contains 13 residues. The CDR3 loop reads CASRGQMNTEAFF. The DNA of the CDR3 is TGTGCCAGCAGGGGGCAGATGAACACTGAAGCTTTCTTT.

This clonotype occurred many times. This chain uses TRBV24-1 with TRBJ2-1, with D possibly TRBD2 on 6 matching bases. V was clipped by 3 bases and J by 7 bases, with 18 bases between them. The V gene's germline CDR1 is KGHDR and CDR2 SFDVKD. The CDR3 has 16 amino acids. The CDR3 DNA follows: TGTGCCACCAGTGATCCCCGGAGGGGCCAAGGTAATGAGCAGTTCTTC. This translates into CATSDPRRGQGNEQFF.

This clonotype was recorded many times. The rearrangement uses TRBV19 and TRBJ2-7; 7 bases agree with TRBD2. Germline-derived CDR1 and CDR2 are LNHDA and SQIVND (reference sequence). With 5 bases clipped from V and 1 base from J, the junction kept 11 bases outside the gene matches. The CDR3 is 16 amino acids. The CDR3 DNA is TGTGCCAGTAGTTCTTCTAGCGGTGATGCTTCCTACGAGCAGTACTTC. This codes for CASSSSSGDASYEQYF.

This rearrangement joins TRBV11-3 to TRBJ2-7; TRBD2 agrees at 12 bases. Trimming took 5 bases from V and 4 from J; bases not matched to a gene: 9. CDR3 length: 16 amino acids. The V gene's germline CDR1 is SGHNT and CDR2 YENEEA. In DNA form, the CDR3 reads TGTGCCAGCAGCCCCGGACTAGCGGGACCGCGATACGAGCAGTACTTC. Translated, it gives CASSPGLAGPRYEQYF.